A selection of T cell receptor beta chains follows, all from one sample in a study of blood T cell repertoires in COVID-19. Libraries were prepared by immunoSEQ multiplex PCR; TCRdb keeps only in-frame clonotypes and omits some of them. The sample lists tens of thousands of clones, around nine tenths occurring once. The sequencing sample was made of peripheral blood. The source is an elderly woman with active or convalescent COVID-19. Each CDR3 is given with its conserved first and last residue. D genes are given only for firm matches. Only some rows state a clone size, as once, few, many or a class for expanded clones.

CDR3 protein: CASSPFRVGAETQYF; CDR3 DNA: TGTGCCAGCAGTCCGTTCAGGGTAGGGGCGGAGACCCAGTACTTC; D gene: -; clone size: -; J gene: TRBJ2-5; V gene: TRBV27
CDR3 protein: CASSQDGDRGYSNQPQHF; CDR3 DNA: TGTGCCAGCAGCCAAGATGGGGACAGGGGGTATAGCAATCAGCCCCAGCATTTT; D gene: TRBD1; clone size: -; J gene: TRBJ1-5; V gene: TRBV4-2
CDR3 protein: CASSPKGGGNQPQHF; CDR3 DNA: TGTGCCAGCAGCCCCAAGGGCGGGGGTAATCAGCCCCAGCATTTT; D gene: -; clone size: -; J gene: TRBJ1-5; V gene: TRBV5-6
CDR3 protein: CASSPRTSGGSSYEQYF; CDR3 DNA: TGTGCCAGCAGCCCGCGGACTAGCGGGGGGAGCTCCTACGAGCAGTACTTC; D gene: TRBD2; clone size: once; J gene: TRBJ2-7; V gene: TRBV7-8
CDR3 protein: CASSQGAHNTEAFF; CDR3 DNA: TGTGCCAGCAGCCAGGGGGCGCATAACACTGAAGCTTTCTTT; D gene: TRBD1; clone size: -; J gene: TRBJ1-1; V gene: TRBV9
CDR3 protein: CASSRDITGNEQFF; CDR3 DNA: TGTGCCAGCAGCCGGGACATCACGGGAAATGAGCAGTTCTTC; D gene: -; clone size: -; J gene: TRBJ2-1; V gene: TRBV5-6
CDR3 protein: CASSRRQTRTGELFF; CDR3 DNA: TGTGCCAGCAGCCGCCGACAGACTAGAACCGGGGAGCTGTTTTTT; D gene: -; clone size: -; J gene: TRBJ2-2; V gene: TRBV5-8
CDR3 protein: CASSLTGRTDEQYF; CDR3 DNA: TGTGCCAGCAGCCTAACAGGGCGGACAGACGAGCAGTACTTC; D gene: -; clone size: few; J gene: TRBJ2-7; V gene: TRBV5-4
CDR3 protein: CASSKLHKNTEAFF; CDR3 DNA: TGTGCCAGCAGTAAATTACACAAGAACACTGAAGCTTTCTTT; D gene: -; clone size: -; J gene: TRBJ1-1; V gene: TRBV2
CDR3 protein: CASSQLQGLGNTIYF; CDR3 DNA: TGTGCCAGCAGCCAGCTACAGGGGTTGGGAAACACCATATATTTT; D gene: TRBD1; clone size: -; J gene: TRBJ1-3; V gene: TRBV3-1/TRBV3-2
CDR3 protein: CASSQDKGMNSPLHF; CDR3 DNA: TGCGCCAGCAGCCAAGATAAGGGGATGAATTCACCCCTCCACTTT; D gene: -; clone size: -; J gene: TRBJ1-6; V gene: TRBV4-3
CDR3 protein: CASSPLAVSYEQYF; CDR3 DNA: TGTGCCAGCAGTCCACTGGCGGTGTCCTACGAGCAGTACTTC; D gene: -; clone size: -; J gene: TRBJ2-7; V gene: TRBV6-2/TRBV6-3
CDR3 protein: CASSLDGAYGYTF; CDR3 DNA: TGCGCCAGCAGCTTGGATGGGGCCTATGGCTACACCTTC; D gene: -; clone size: -; J gene: TRBJ1-2; V gene: TRBV5-1
CDR3 protein: CASSPSGNTDTQYF; CDR3 DNA: TGTGCCAGCAGCCCCTCAGGCAACACAGATACGCAGTATTTT; D gene: -; clone size: -; J gene: TRBJ2-3; V gene: TRBV7-9
CDR3 protein: CASSPSSGDTEAFF; CDR3 DNA: TGTGCCAGCTCACCATCGTCGGGGGACACTGAAGCTTTCTTT; D gene: -; clone size: once; J gene: TRBJ1-1; V gene: TRBV18
CDR3 protein: CSAEGTGRTRDTGELFF; CDR3 DNA: TGCAGCGCTGAGGGGACAGGGAGGACTAGGGACACCGGGGAGCTGTTTTTT; D gene: TRBD1; clone size: -; J gene: TRBJ2-2; V gene: TRBV29-1
CDR3 protein: CASSLTIRKGQTDTQYF; CDR3 DNA: TGCGCCAGCAGCTTGACGATCAGGAAGGGACAAACAGATACGCAGTATTTT; D gene: -; clone size: -; J gene: TRBJ2-3; V gene: TRBV5-1